Each of the 17 T cell receptor beta chains below was sequenced from the same sample in a study of beta chain features in type 1 diabetes. The isolated RNA, all of it, was reverse transcribed, so expressed TCRB transcripts were what got sequenced. Method: immunoSEQ multiplex PCR; TCRdb's copy keeps in-frame clones and lacks some. This table holds around 190,000 clones, 13% found once. The sequenced material came from central memory CD4+ T cells from blood. These receptors were collected from a young woman in good health.

A few counts support this clone. J is TRBJ2-2 and V is TRBV30; tentatively, D is TRBD2 (6 bases). The germline CDR1 and CDR2 sequences are GTSNPN and SVGIG (reference sequence). The ends were cut back, 5 bases at V and 5 bases at J, with 18 bases in the middle. The CDR3 totals 15 residues. The CDR3 loop reads CAWAFSLSGTGELFF. DNA for the CDR3: TGTGCCTGGGCCTTTAGTTTGAGCGGGACCGGGGAGCTGTTTTTT.

The chain employs TRBV23-1 and TRBJ1-2; the D gene is possibly TRBD1 (5 bases). TRBV23-1 has ORF status, its function being uncertain. V was cut by 0 bases and J by 3 bases, with 11 bases left in between. This CDR3 contains 15 residues. CDR3 loop: CASSQSRGIDYGYTF. The CDR3 DNA reads as TGCGCCAGCAGTCAATCTCGGGGGATCGACTATGGCTACACCTTC.

This clone was detected only a few times. The rearrangement uses TRBV30 and TRBJ2-1; 9 bases match TRBD1. The germline gives CDR1 GTSNPN, CDR2 SVGIG (reference sequence). The trim removed 4 bases at V and 7 bases at J, leaving 8 bases unmatched. The CDR3 is 14 amino acids. The CDR3 protein is CAWTKWTGVNEQFF. The CDR3 nucleotides read TGTGCCTGGACCAAATGGACAGGGGTTAATGAGCAGTTCTTC.

In its sample, this clone was seen a few times. The chain joins TRBV19 to TRBJ2-1, with 7 bases aligning to TRBD1. V was pared by 6 bases and J by 9 bases, with 11 bases of the junction left unmatched. CDR1 is LNHDA, CDR2 SQIVND, per germline (reference sequence). The CDR3 consists of 14 residues. CDR3 DNA sequence: TGTGCCAGTAGAAGACAGGGTGAGTCTAGTGAGCAGTTCTTC. This codes for CASRRQGESSEQFF.

This clone appeared a few times. This chain uses TRBV9 with TRBJ2-3; 14 positions match TRBD2. The CDR3 is made up of 17 amino acids. The J segment lost 4 bases and the V segment lost 1 base, leaving 5 bases of the junction unmatched. In germline, CDR1 is SGDLS, CDR2 YYNGEE. Here the CDR3 DNA reads TGTGCCAGCAGCGTACGGGGACTAGCGGGAGCCCCAGATACGCAGTATTTT. Protein: CASSVRGLAGAPDTQYF.

The J gene is TRBJ2-5, the V gene TRBV29-1, with 7 bases identical to TRBD2. The CDR3 is 14 amino acids. The ends lost 1 base at V and 2 bases at J; junction bases unmatched: 4. Germline CDR1 reads SQVTM; CDR2 reads ANQGSEA. CDR3 amino acids: CSVEGTRTQETQYF. The CDR3 DNA reads as TGCAGCGTTGAAGGGACTAGAACTCAAGAGACCCAGTACTTC.

This clone showed up just a few times. The V gene is TRBV5-1, the J gene TRBJ2-7, with 9 positions matching TRBD1. The CDR3 consists of 15 residues. Germline CDR1 is SGHRS and CDR2 is YFSETQ. V was clipped by 4 bases and J by 1 base; unmatched bases: 6. The CDR3: CASSPGTGKSYEQYF. The CDR3, as DNA: TGCGCCAGCAGCCCCGGGACAGGGAAGTCCTACGAGCAGTACTTC. Full variable domain (missing parts from reference TRBV5-1 and TRBJ2-7): KAGVTQTPRYLIKTRGQQVTLSCSPISGHRSVSWYQQTPGQGLQFLFEYFSETQRNKGNFPGRFSGRQFSNSRSEMNVSTLELGDSALYLCASSPGTGKSYEQYFGPGTRLTVT.

This clone has only a few counts. This chain links TRBV2 with TRBJ1-2; weak D call: TRBD1 (6 bases). With 9 bases removed from V and 2 bases from J, the gap between germline ends came to 25 bases. Germline V gene data show CDR1 as SNHLY and CDR2 as FYNNEI. CDR3 length equals 17 residues. The CDR3 nucleotides read TGTGCCAGGACGGGGGGGGAGTACGGACAGATAAACTATGGCTACACCTTC. Translated, it gives CARTGGEYGQINYGYTF.

This clone was recorded a few times. The CDR3 coding sequence is TGTGCCAGCAGCCGTAGCGGGAGGAACCCAGTCGATACGCAGTATTTT. This translates into CASSRSGRNPVDTQYF. The chain joins TRBV7-9 to TRBJ2-3; 10 nucleotides align to TRBD2. This CDR3 has 16 residues. With V trimmed by 5 bases and J by 6 bases, 11 bases remained unmatched. CDR1 is SEHNR and CDR2 is FQNEAQ in the germline V gene (reference sequence).

This clone was detected a few times. This chain links TRBV6-5 with TRBJ2-4, with D tentatively TRBD2 (6 bases). CDR3 size: 15 residues. Germline CDR1 and CDR2: MNHEY and SVGAGI. V was clipped by 0 bases and J by 3 bases, with 9 bases between them. The CDR3 DNA follows: TGTGCCAGCAGTTACTCTCCGGGAGTCAAAAACATTCAGTACTTC. Its protein is CASSYSPGVKNIQYF.

The genes are TRBV7-9 and TRBJ2-1, with D tentatively TRBD2 (6 bases). The CDR3 spans 14 residues. In germline, CDR1 is SEHNR, CDR2 FQNEAQ (reference sequence). Trimming removed 5 bases from V and 8 bases from J, with 16 bases in between. Here the CDR3 reads CASSRSGVGYEQFF. The CDR3 nucleotides are TGTGCCAGCAGCCGTAGCGGAGTGGGGTATGAGCAGTTCTTC.

The V gene is TRBV10-3, the J gene TRBJ1-1, with D possibly TRBD1 on 6 matching bases. This CDR3 region has 12 residues. The V end was cut by 4 bases, the J end by 8 bases, with 11 bases between. The germline gives CDR1 ENHRY, CDR2 SYGVKD. The CDR3 nucleotides are TGTGCCATCAGTGTAGAGGGGGTCGAAGCTTTCTTT. It specifies CAISVEGVEAFF.

The genes are TRBV4-1 and TRBJ2-7; D call uncertain. The CDR3 runs 12 residues. Germline values: CDR1 MGHRA, CDR2 YSYEKL. Trimming took off 0 bases at V and 3 bases at J, with 3 bases between the two ends. The CDR3: CASSQDGYEQYF. In DNA, the CDR3 is TGCGCCAGCAGCCAAGACGGCTACGAGCAGTACTTC.

The rearrangement links TRBV2 to TRBJ1-5; maybe TRBD1 (6 bases). This CDR3 is 15 amino acids long. From germline, CDR1 is SNHLY and CDR2 FYNNEI. Trimming left V 3 bases short and J 1 base short, with 10 bases between. The CDR3 here is CASSDWQGSNQPQHF. CDR3 sequence (DNA): TGTGCCAGCAGTGACTGGCAGGGGAGCAATCAGCCCCAGCATTTT.

The CDR3 DNA is TGTGCCAGTCGTCCCGAGGAGTTGGGTGAGCAGTTCTTC. Translation gives CASRPEELGEQFF. The chain is built from TRBV6-6 and TRBJ2-1; D is undetermined. V lost 9 bases and J 9 bases, leaving 18 bases between the germline ends. The length of the CDR3 is 13 residues. Germline loops: CDR1 MNHNY, CDR2 SVGAGI (reference sequence).

This clone was seen repeatedly, ten times or more. The gene calls are TRBV30 and TRBJ2-4; D may be TRBD1 (7 bases). There are 12 residues in the CDR3. V was trimmed by 2 bases and J by 11 bases, leaving 13 bases between them. CDR1 is GTSNPN and CDR2 is SVGIG in the germline V gene (reference sequence). The CDR3 sequence: CAWSITGEVQYF. The CDR3 nucleotides are TGTGCCTGGAGTATTACAGGGGAGGTTCAGTACTTC.

V usage is TRBV27 and J usage is TRBJ2-2; 10 nucleotides match TRBD2. The V segment lost 2 bases and the J segment 1 base; nucleotides outside the gene matches: 4. The germline CDR1 and CDR2 sequences are MNHEY and SMNVEV (reference sequence). CDR3 length: 17 amino acids. As DNA, the CDR3 is TGTGCCAGCAGTTTAGGACTAGCGGTCGGGAACACCGGGGAGCTGTTTTTT. As protein: CASSLGLAVGNTGELFF.